A selection of T cell receptor beta chains follows, all from one sample in a study of shared clonotypes between healthy human individuals. Only in-frame clones appear in the TCRdb table, and some are missing; sequencing was by immunoSEQ multiplex PCR. The top ten clones hold under 15% of a sample with about 480,000 clones, roughly 85% of them seen once. Sequences were obtained from PBMCs. The receptor source for this set is a woman aged 40 to 55 in good health. Some clones in this sample may be carry-over from other donors' samples. The CDR3 runs from the conserved cysteine through the conserved F or W. D genes are given only for firm matches. A row's size may be missing; if present it is once, few, many or a size class.

clone_size	d_call	v_call	j_call	cdr3_aa	cdr3_nt
few	.	TRBV18	TRBJ2-3	CASSSGQWGADTQYF	TGTGCCAGCTCATCGGGTCAGTGGGGTGCAGATACGCAGTATTTT
once	TRBD2	TRBV29-1	TRBJ2-3	CSVEEGLAGSDTQYF	TGCAGCGTTGAAGAGGGGCTAGCGGGATCAGATACGCAGTATTTT
.	TRBD1	TRBV6-5	TRBJ1-1	CASSYTGTEKAFF	TGTGCCAGCAGTTACACCGGGACAGAAAAAGCTTTCTTT
.	.	TRBV5-1	TRBJ2-3	CASSRRSTDTQYF	TGCGCCAGCAGCCGTAGAAGCACAGATACGCAGTATTTT
.	.	TRBV2	TRBJ2-7	CASSERGEGEQYF	TGTGCCAGCAGTGAAAGGGGGGAAGGCGAGCAGTACTTC
.	TRBD2	TRBV7-3	TRBJ2-5	CASSLIAGAQTQYF	TGTGCCAGCAGCTTAATAGCGGGCGCGCAGACCCAGTACTTC
.	TRBD2	TRBV28	TRBJ2-1	CASSSRPGSGNVNEQFF	TGTGCCAGCAGTTCGCGCCCGGGTAGCGGGAATGTAAATGAGCAGTTCTTC
.	.	TRBV6-5	TRBJ2-7	CASSYSPYEQYF	TGTGCCAGCAGTTATTCGCCGTACGAGCAGTACTTC
.	.	TRBV7-8	TRBJ1-2	CASSPPGNYGYTF	TGTGCCAGCAGTCCGCCCGGGAACTATGGCTACACCTTC
.	.	TRBV5-1	TRBJ2-2	CASSLVGIGNTGELFF	TGCGCCAGCAGCTTGGTGGGAATCGGGAACACCGGGGAGCTGTTTTTT